This T cell receptor beta chain stems from a study of Ad26.COV2.S vaccination and SARS-CoV-2 variants. The data were produced by immunoSEQ multiplex PCR, yet TCRdb's version contains in-frame clones alone and is incomplete. This sample has some 350,000 clones, with 92% found just once. Germline V lookup: CDR1 SGHTA, CDR2 FQGNSA. The CDR3 covers 16 residues. V lost 1 base, J lost 4 bases, and 11 bases lay in between. This clone has only one observation. This specimen was peripheral blood, taken after recovery from COVID-19. The TCR was taken from a human donor who had recovered from COVID-19. The V call is TRBV7-2, the J call TRBJ2-6; D gene uncertain. The CDR3 reads CASSLDGRYGANVLTF. The CDR3 region has the DNA TGTGCCAGCAGCTTAGATGGCAGGTACGGGGCCAACGTCCTGACTTTC.